The 9 T cell receptor beta chains reported below all come from one sample, sequenced in a study of CD8 T cells in Susac syndrome. Reverse transcription of about 0.45 to 1 ug RNA was carried out with random hexamers. One entry per CDR3 protein results from TCRdb running MiXCR on the immunoSEQ multiplex PCR reads. The table shows 100,000 to 150,000 distinct CDR3 sequences, with approximately 96% occurring only once. Sequenced: CD8+ T cells from PBMCs. The receptors stem from a human donor with Susac syndrome.

The genes are TRBV9 and TRBJ2-1; 12 bases are shared with TRBD1. This CDR3 is built from 16 residues. Per the germline V gene, CDR1 is SGDLS and CDR2 is YYNGEE. J gave up 8 bases and V 0 bases, and 6 bases lay outside the gene matches. CDR3 residues: CASSVAGQGAHDEQFF. In nucleotides, the CDR3 is TGTGCCAGCAGCGTAGCGGGACAGGGGGCTCACGATGAGCAGTTCTTC.

V usage is TRBV18 and J usage is TRBJ1-1, with a tentative D call TRBD1 (5 bases). Trimming cost V 0 bases and J 2 bases, with 7 bases left between them. The CDR3 runs to 14 residues. From germline, CDR1 is KGHSH and CDR2 LQKENI. The CDR3 sequence is CASSPPGVNTEAFF. CDR3 coding DNA: TGTGCCAGCTCACCACCAGGGGTTAACACTGAAGCTTTCTTT.

A single count supports this clonotype. The chain employs TRBV6-2 or TRBV6-3 and TRBJ2-1, with D perhaps given as TRBD1 or TRBD2 (6 bases each). Germline CDR1 reads MNHEY; CDR2 reads SVGEGT. There are 15 residues in the CDR3. V was cut by 7 bases and J by 1 base, with 14 bases left in between. The CDR3 reads CASTDGGESYNEQFF. The CDR3 nucleotides read TGTGCCAGCACCGACGGGGGCGAATCCTACAATGAGCAGTTCTTC.

The V call is TRBV5-1, the J call TRBJ2-7; D remains ambiguous. The CDR3 is 15 amino acids. The germline V gene has CDR1 SGHRS and CDR2 YFSETQ. V dropped 2 bases and J dropped 2 bases, with 14 bases sitting between them. The CDR3 DNA is TGCGCCAGCAGCTTCGGAAGCGCAGGAGCCTACGAGCAGTACTTC. It codes for CASSFGSAGAYEQYF.

The V call is TRBV6-2 or TRBV6-3, the J call TRBJ2-7, with a possible D match to TRBD2 (6 bases). CDR1 MNHEY and CDR2 SVGEGT come from the germline V gene. Between the trimmed V and J ends, which lost 7 bases and 6 bases, there was a span of 19 bases. This CDR3 comprises 14 residues. The CDR3 is CASNGGFFVPEQYF. The CDR3 coding sequence is TGTGCCAGCAACGGAGGGTTCTTTGTTCCCGAGCAGTACTTC.

The CDR3 DNA sequence: TGTGCCAGCAGCCAAACGGGACAGACTCTAGCCAAAAACATTCAGTACTTC. It specifies CASSQTGQTLAKNIQYF. The rearrangement links TRBV14 to TRBJ2-4; 7 bases line up with TRBD1. The germline V gene has CDR1 SGHDN and CDR2 FVKESK. Germline trimming cut 2 bases from V and 0 bases from J; bases unmatched to any gene: 7. The CDR3 has 17 residues.

In this sample, this clonotype turned up once. The chain carries TRBV4-2 and TRBJ1-5; no reliable D call. CDR3 length equals 15 residues. V lost 3 bases to trimming and J lost 0 bases, with 9 bases between them. From germline, CDR1 is LGHNA and CDR2 YNFKEQ. The CDR3: CASSQLRSSNQPQHF. The DNA of the CDR3 is TGTGCCAGCAGCCAGCTCAGGAGTAGCAATCAGCCCCAGCATTTT.

The CDR3 protein is CASRPKSSYNEQFF. The CDR3 DNA sequence: TGTGCCAGTAGACCCAAAAGCTCCTACAATGAGCAGTTCTTC. The V gene is TRBV19, the J gene TRBJ2-1; no firm D call. The CDR3 has 14 residues. The germline gives CDR1 LNHDA, CDR2 SQIVND (reference sequence). The V gene lost 6 bases and the J gene lost 0 bases, with 9 bases spanning the gap.

The chain is built from TRBV20-1 and TRBJ2-5; 11 bases line up with TRBD2. The CDR3 sequence is 14 residues long. Germline V gene lookup returns CDR1 DFQATT and CDR2 SNEGSKA (reference sequence). The junction had 6 bases not matched to a gene; V was cut back by 6 bases and J by 3 bases. CDR3 protein: CSADSLAGEETQYF. CDR3 sequence (DNA): TGCAGTGCCGACTCACTAGCGGGAGAAGAGACCCAGTACTTC.